A single sample gave rise to the 22 T cell receptor beta chains below, sequenced in a study of Graves' ophthalmopathy and Graves' hyperthyroidism. RNA transcripts were the template, and TCR beta CDR3 regions were amplified from them. RT-PCR in the first round used HTBI primers; a second-round multiplex PCR followed. TCRdb used MiXCR to reprocess the multiplex PCR reads, holding one entry per CDR3 protein. In the table there are about 160,000 distinct CDR3 sequences, 35% to 45% of which are singletons. Sequenced material: peripheral blood. All receptors come from a man under 40 with Graves' ophthalmopathy.

As to this clonotype: Germline and junction disagree at one end, which may indicate a read error. As DNA, the CDR3 is TGTGCCAGCAGCCAACTGACGGACATATCCTCCGAGCAGTACTTC. Translation: CASSQLTDISSEQYF. The chain is built from TRBV28 and TRBJ2-7, with a weak D call TRBD1 (5 bases). The CDR3 is 15 residues long. Germline V gene lookup returns CDR1 MDHEN and CDR2 SYDVKM.

In its sample, this clonotype was seen many times. This chain uses TRBV4-2 with TRBJ2-4; 7 nucleotides match TRBD2. The CDR3 covers 16 residues. The ends lost 2 bases at V and 1 base at J; junction bases unmatched: 5. In germline, CDR1 is LGHNA, CDR2 YNFKEQ. The CDR3 sequence is CASSQIAGVAKNIQYF. CDR3 nucleotides: TGTGCCAGCAGCCAAATCGCGGGAGTGGCCAAAAACATTCAGTACTTC.

This clonotype occurred many times. This chain uses TRBV28 with TRBJ2-5; D is unclear. V dropped 2 bases and J dropped 5 bases, with 9 bases sitting between them. Germline CDR1 is MDHEN and CDR2 is SYDVKM. This CDR3 region has 13 residues. In DNA, the CDR3 is TGTGCCAGCAGTTTAGGTAGTGAGGAGACCCAGTACTTC. This gives the protein CASSLGSEETQYF.

This chain connects TRBV28 to TRBJ2-7, with TRBD2 as a possible D gene (5 bases). CDR3 length: 15 residues. Germline CDR1 and CDR2: MDHEN and SYDVKM. The V end lost 6 bases, the J end lost 6 bases, and 21 bases lay between the germline ends. The CDR3 bases are TGTGCCAGCAGCCGCAGGTCGGGGAGAGTCGTCGAGCAGTACTTC. The encoded protein is CASSRRSGRVVEQYF.

The V and J genes are TRBV6-5 and TRBJ1-3; D not certain. Per the germline V gene, CDR1 is MNHEY and CDR2 is SVGAGI. Trimming cost V 0 bases and J 0 bases, with 6 bases left between them. The CDR3 spans 15 residues. CDR3 sequence reads: CASSYSQISGNTIYF. CDR3 nucleotides: TGTGCCAGCAGTTACTCTCAAATCTCTGGAAACACCATATATTTT.

The chain links TRBV13 to TRBJ1-2, with D unresolved. The germline V gene has CDR1 PRHDT and CDR2 FYEKMQ (reference sequence). V was trimmed by 4 bases and J by 8 bases, leaving 11 bases between them. The CDR3 covers 12 residues. The CDR3 sequence is CASSSWTLGYTF. CDR3 in DNA: TGTGCCAGCAGCTCTTGGACTCTCGGCTACACCTTC. The whole variable domain, filled in from reference TRBV13 and TRBJ1-2, reads AAGVIQSPRHLIKEKRETATLKCYPIPRHDTVYWYQQGPGQDPQFLISFYEKMQSDKGSIPDRFSAQQFSDYHSELNMSSLELGDSALYFCASSSWTLGYTFGSGTRLTVV.

This clonotype has a count of ten or more. The chain carries TRBV5-5 and TRBJ2-7, with 9 bases lining up with TRBD2. Trimming at V came to 2 bases and at J to 7 bases, leaving 1 base not matched to a gene. The V gene's germline CDR1 is SGHKS and CDR2 YYEKEE (reference sequence). The CDR3 contains 12 residues. The CDR3, as DNA: TGTGCCAGCAGCTTTAGCGGGAGAGAGCAGTACTTC. Translated: CASSFSGREQYF.

This clonotype was seen at least ten times. The rearrangement links TRBV11-3 to TRBJ2-5; D not certain. The V gene's germline CDR1 is SGHNT and CDR2 YENEEA. V was cut by 5 bases and J by 10 bases, with 14 bases left in between. The CDR3 consists of 12 residues. The CDR3, as DNA: TGTGCCAGCAGCCGTATAAGGGCGAACCAGTACTTC. It is translated as CASSRIRANQYF.

This clonotype was counted many times. The chain combines TRBV28 with TRBJ1-1, with TRBD1 matching over 7 bases. The V gene end was trimmed by 6 bases and the J gene end by 6 bases; junction bases not matched to a gene: 7. The V gene's germline CDR1 is MDHEN and CDR2 SYDVKM. The CDR3 totals 13 residues. CDR3 in amino acids: CASRIGQAAEAFF. For the CDR3, the DNA is TGTGCCAGCAGGATCGGACAGGCCGCTGAAGCTTTCTTT.

The chain carries TRBV11-2 and TRBJ1-1; D not certain. V shed 5 bases and J shed 11 bases, with 15 bases lying between them. The CDR3 length is 12 residues. The germline gives CDR1 SGHAT, CDR2 FQNNGV. The CDR3 is CASSPRGLLAFF. CDR3 nucleotides: TGTGCCAGCAGCCCCCGGGGTCTCCTGGCTTTCTTT.

The V and J genes are TRBV28 and TRBJ1-2; D might be TRBD1 (5 bases). Germline V gives CDR1 MDHEN, CDR2 SYDVKM. V was pared by 6 bases and J by 4 bases, with 9 bases between. The CDR3 has 12 residues. The CDR3 sequence: CASRKGPYGYTF. For the CDR3, the DNA is TGTGCCAGCAGAAAGGGGCCCTATGGCTACACCTTC.

The chain couples TRBV12-3 or TRBV12-4 to TRBJ1-1, with TRBD1 matching over 7 bases. This CDR3 comprises 15 residues. Germline trimming cut 7 bases from V and 8 bases from J; bases unmatched to any gene: 16. The CDR3 region has the DNA TGTGCCAGCACCAACGGACAGGCACAGCAAACCGAAGCTTTCTTT. Its translation is CASTNGQAQQTEAFF.

This clonotype has at least ten counts. CDR3 residues: CASSWAGQGYEQYF. CDR3 DNA sequence: TGTGCCAGCAGTTGGGCGGGACAGGGCTACGAGCAGTACTTC. The chain links TRBV12-3 or TRBV12-4 to TRBJ2-7; 9 nucleotides agree with TRBD1. The CDR3 has 14 residues. The V and J ends lost 4 bases and 3 bases, in that order; junction bases with no gene match: 4.

This clonotype has ten or more counts. CDR3 in DNA: TGTGCCAGCAGTTTAAGGGGGAATAGCAATCAGCCCCAGCATTTT. Its translation is CASSLRGNSNQPQHF. This chain connects TRBV28 to TRBJ1-5; a possible D gene is TRBD1 (6 bases). Germline V gene lookup returns CDR1 MDHEN and CDR2 SYDVKM. V gave up 2 bases and J gave up 0 bases, with 8 bases separating them. This CDR3 spans 15 amino acids.

This clonotype was seen ten or more times. The rearrangement joins TRBV29-1 to TRBJ2-5; 8 bases match TRBD1. The CDR3 is made up of 16 amino acids. Germline trimming cut 1 base from V and 5 bases from J; bases unmatched to any gene: 12. Looked up from germline, CDR1 is SQVTM and CDR2 is ANQGSEA. CDR3 nucleotide sequence: TGCAGCGTTGAAGGGTTGGGGGAGACAGGGGCGGAGACCCAGTACTTC. Translating it yields CSVEGLGETGAETQYF. The complete variable domain, with remaining parts taken from reference TRBV29-1 and TRBJ2-5, reads SAVISQKPSRDICQRGTSLTIQCQVDSQVTMMFWYRQQPGQSLTLIATANQGSEATYESGFVIDKFPISRPNLTFSTLTVSNMSPEDSSIYLCSVEGLGETGAETQYFGPGTRLLVL.

In this sample, this clonotype turned up many times. The CDR3 protein is CASSTAGGLQYF. The CDR3 nucleotides are TGTGCCAGCAGCACGGCGGGGGGCCTCCAGTACTTC. The V gene is TRBV28, the J gene TRBJ2-7, with TRBD2 identical over 8 bases. The junction had 8 bases not matched to a gene; V was cut back by 6 bases and J by 10 bases. The CDR3 runs 12 residues. CDR1 MDHEN and CDR2 SYDVKM come from the germline V gene.

V usage is TRBV27 and J usage is TRBJ1-1; 7 bases agree with TRBD1. The junction had 9 bases not matched to a gene; V was cut back by 5 bases and J by 6 bases. The CDR3 consists of 14 residues. The germline CDR1 and CDR2 sequences are MNHEY and SMNVEV (reference sequence). The DNA of the CDR3 is TGTGCCAGCAGTCCTGGACAGGATAACGCTGAAGCTTTCTTT. This encodes CASSPGQDNAEAFF.

This clonotype appeared a single time. The germline gene is not matched at one end of the junction; a read error may be the cause. The rearrangement joins TRBV6-5 to TRBJ2-5, with 8 bases that match TRBD1. CDR1 is MNHEY, CDR2 SVGAGI, per germline. This CDR3 spans 15 amino acids. The CDR3 sequence: CASSYSRGPGETQYF. The CDR3 nucleotides read TGTGCCAGCAGCTACTCCAGGGGGCCGGGTGAGACCCAGTACTTC.

V usage is TRBV19 and J usage is TRBJ1-6; TRBD1 aligns across 9 bases. V lost 2 bases to trimming and J lost 9 bases; unmatched junction nucleotides: 8. Germline V CDR1 and CDR2: LNHDA, SQIVND (reference sequence). The CDR3 extends over 16 amino acids. In DNA form, the CDR3 reads TGTGCCAGTAGTATATCCGGACAGGGGTGGGGTTCACCCCTCCACTTT. It codes for CASSISGQGWGSPLHF.

This clonotype was seen repeatedly, ten times or more. This sequence joins TRBV19 and TRBJ2-1, with 9 bases lining up with TRBD2. V gave up 3 bases and J gave up 3 bases; unmatched junction bases: 3. The CDR3 spans 15 residues. Germline V gene lookup returns CDR1 LNHDA and CDR2 SQIVND (reference sequence). The CDR3 loop is CASSIDSGSYNEQFF. CDR3 in DNA: TGTGCCAGTAGTATTGATAGCGGGAGCTACAATGAGCAGTTCTTC. Full variable domain (missing parts from reference TRBV19 and TRBJ2-1): DGGITQSPKYLFRKEGQNVTLSCEQNLNHDAMYWYRQDPGQGLRLIYYSQIVNDFQKGDIAEGYSVSREKKESFPLTVTSAQKNPTAFYLCASSIDSGSYNEQFFGPGTRLTVL.

The genes are TRBV7-2 and TRBJ1-2, with D possibly being TRBD1 (6 bases). The germline gives CDR1 SGHTA, CDR2 FQGNSA. V was trimmed by 4 bases and J by 8 bases, leaving 17 bases between them. CDR3 length: 14 residues. In DNA form, the CDR3 reads TGTGCCAGCAGCTCTGTGACAGGACGGGGCGGCTACACCTTC. It codes for CASSSVTGRGGYTF.

This chain joins TRBV5-6 and TRBJ1-1; D not certain. The CDR3 is 12 amino acids. V lost 4 bases, J lost 10 bases, and 14 bases lay in between. Germline V gives CDR1 SGHDT, CDR2 YYEEEE. The CDR3 is CASSLTGRLAFF. CDR3 DNA sequence: TGTGCCAGCAGCCTGACGGGGAGACTAGCTTTCTTT.